The sample holds one count of the clone carrying this T cell receptor beta chain. The CDR3 length is 17 residues. Between the trimmed V and J ends, which lost 1 base and 1 base, there was a span of 14 bases. The V gene's germline CDR1 is LGHNA and CDR2 YNFKEQ. Recruited during active infection, patients (from Seattle) were subsequently followed longitudinally. This specimen comes from a study of blood T cell repertoires in COVID-19. Study summary: Sources were T cells, B-cell-depleted T cells, or PBMCs; the material itself was cDNA or gDNA.

As processed by the authors: Nucleated cell counts were estimated from reference gene primer amplification. TCRdb's copy holds only in-frame clones and misses some; the assay was immunoSEQ multiplex PCR. That table supplies the V and J calls and clone size; D and trimming were determined from the DNA. This table holds fewer than 600,000 clones, 89% found once. The sample comprised peripheral blood. This chain joins TRBV4-2 and TRBJ2-1; D is perhaps TRBD1 (5 bases). This receptor was identified in a young man with COVID-19, enrolled during active disease. For the CDR3, the DNA is TGTGCCAGCAGCCAAGGGACCTTGGGGCAGTCCTACAATGAGCAGTTCTTC. Residues: CASSQGTLGQSYNEQFF.